These 29 T cell receptor beta chains came from one sample sequenced in a study of beta chain features in type 1 diabetes. The authors reverse transcribed all of the isolated RNA, so sequencing captured expressed TCRB transcripts. The assay was immunoSEQ multiplex PCR, and TCRdb's table has in-frame clones only and misses some. Of about 110,000 clones in the sample, approximately 39% are singletons; the top ten hold 0.065%. The sample taken for sequencing was stem cell memory CD4+ T cells from blood. The receptors come from a woman aged 18-29 years in good health.

This chain uses TRBV28 with TRBJ2-3; 7 bases agree with TRBD1. Germline assignment: CDR1 MDHEN and CDR2 SYDVKM. V dropped 6 bases and J dropped 4; count of bases not matched to a gene: 7. The CDR3 is 14 amino acids. The CDR3 DNA follows: TGTGCCAGCAGCCTACCGGGGACAGCAGATACGCAGTATTTT. Its translation is CASSLPGTADTQYF.

The genes are TRBV5-1 and TRBJ1-1; D is unclear. V dropped 3 bases and J dropped 1 base, with 13 bases sitting between them. The CDR3 has 15 residues. CDR1 and CDR2 (germline): SGHRS, YFSETQ. DNA of the CDR3: TGCGCCAGCAGCTGGGCGGGAACCCAGAACACTGAAGCTTTCTTT. Protein: CASSWAGTQNTEAFF.

This clone was seen a few times. This chain links TRBV27 with TRBJ2-1; possibly TRBD1 for D (5 bases). This CDR3 contains 14 residues. From germline, CDR1 is MNHEY and CDR2 SMNVEV (reference sequence). The V end was cut by 3 bases, the J end by 10 bases, with 16 bases between. The CDR3 here is CASSLRSRVGEQFF. CDR3 DNA sequence: TGTGCCAGCAGTTTGCGGTCCAGGGTTGGGGAGCAGTTCTTC.

V and J are TRBV29-1 and TRBJ2-3, with 8 positions matching TRBD1. Trimming removed 6 bases from V and 3 bases from J; junction bases left unmatched: 5. CDR3 length: 13 residues. Germline V CDR1 and CDR2: SQVTM, ANQGSEA. CDR3 nucleotides: TGCAGCGTCCAGGGGGCTTGGACAGATACGCAGTATTTT. Protein: CSVQGAWTDTQYF.

The genes are TRBV11-1 and TRBJ2-5; D may be TRBD1 (6 bases). V gave up 5 bases and J gave up 2 bases, with 15 bases separating them. The CDR3 sequence is 15 residues long. The germline V gene has CDR1 SGHAT and CDR2 FQDESV (reference sequence). CDR3 protein: CASSPQGQLQETQYF. The CDR3 DNA is TGTGCCAGCAGCCCCCAAGGACAGCTACAAGAGACCCAGTACTTC.

This rearrangement joins TRBV27 to TRBJ2-1; 8 bases match TRBD2. Germline CDR1 is MNHEY and CDR2 is SMNVEV (reference sequence). This CDR3 has 14 amino acids. V lost 2 bases to trimming and J lost 6 bases; unmatched junction nucleotides: 3. CDR3: CASSLRREVNEQFF. As DNA, the CDR3 is TGTGCCAGCAGTTTACGGCGGGAGGTCAATGAGCAGTTCTTC.

The V and J genes are TRBV2 and TRBJ1-5; D unclear. CDR3 length equals 13 residues. The germline V gene encodes CDR1 SNHLY and CDR2 FYNNEI. With 7 bases removed from V and 0 bases from J, the gap between germline ends came to 7 bases. The CDR3 reads CASKRDSNQPQHF. CDR3 sequence (DNA): TGTGCCAGCAAGAGGGATAGCAATCAGCCCCAGCATTTT.

The genes are TRBV7-9 and TRBJ1-2; 7 positions agree with TRBD1. With V trimmed by 5 bases and J by 2 bases, 5 bases remained unmatched. The CDR3 spans 14 residues. CDR1 and CDR2 (germline): SEHNR, FQNEAQ (reference sequence). The CDR3 protein is CASSPSTGNYGYTF. The CDR3 nucleotides read TGTGCCAGCAGCCCCTCGACAGGGAACTATGGCTACACCTTC.

This clone was picked up a small number of times. The V gene is TRBV7-9, the J gene TRBJ2-5; a weak D match, TRBD1 (6 bases). The CDR3 is 13 residues long. The V gene lost 5 bases and the J gene lost 4 bases, with 11 bases spanning the gap. Germline lookup yields CDR1 SEHNR and CDR2 FQNEAQ (reference sequence). The CDR3 protein is CASSTTGTETQYF. The CDR3 DNA reads as TGTGCCAGCAGCACCACAGGGACAGAGACCCAGTACTTC.

The chain has TRBV10-3 and TRBJ1-1; a possible D gene is TRBD1 (5 bases). Trimming left V 1 base short and J 8 bases short, with 8 bases between. The CDR3 has 12 amino acids. The germline V gene has CDR1 ENHRY and CDR2 SYGVKD. The CDR3 region is CAISEWQGEAFF. CDR3 sequence (DNA): TGTGCCATCAGTGAGTGGCAGGGAGAAGCTTTCTTT.

This clone occurred a few times. The V call is TRBV28, the J call TRBJ1-1; 7 bases are shared with TRBD1. The CDR3 runs 15 residues. Germline assignment: CDR1 MDHEN and CDR2 SYDVKM. V lost 5 bases to trimming and J lost 1 base; unmatched junction nucleotides: 7. Here the CDR3 reads CASSPWDSRNTEAFF. CDR3 nucleotides: TGTGCCAGCAGTCCCTGGGACAGTCGGAACACTGAAGCTTTCTTT.

J is TRBJ2-6 and V is TRBV6-6, with D perhaps TRBD2 (6 bases). The CDR3 loop spans 15 amino acids. V was cut by 2 bases and J by 5 bases, with 10 bases left in between. Germline V CDR1 and CDR2: MNHNY, SVGAGI (reference sequence). In DNA form, the CDR3 reads TGTGCCAGCAGTTACGGAGGGCGACGGGCCAACGTCCTGACTTTC. Amino acids: CASSYGGRRANVLTF.

The CDR3 reads CASSFLISGSFNEQFF. CDR3 nucleotide sequence: TGTGCCAGCAGCTTCCTTATTAGCGGGAGTTTTAATGAGCAGTTCTTC. This sequence joins TRBV7-2 and TRBJ2-1; 9 bases match TRBD2. Trimming took 3 bases from V and 7 from J; bases not matched to a gene: 10. The CDR3 loop spans 16 amino acids. The germline V gene encodes CDR1 SGHTA and CDR2 FQGNSA.

The CDR3 loop is CASSSVSGVTNEQYF. CDR3 nucleotide sequence: TGTGCCAGCTCCTCCGTGAGCGGGGTAACGAACGAGCAGTACTTC. The genes are TRBV18 and TRBJ2-7; TRBD2 matches 7 bases. Per the germline V gene, CDR1 is KGHSH and CDR2 is LQKENI. V lost 6 bases to trimming and J lost 5 bases; unmatched junction nucleotides: 13. The CDR3 covers 15 residues.

V is TRBV27 and J is TRBJ2-7, with TRBD1 identical over 9 bases. The CDR3 has 13 amino acids. The V and J ends lost 8 bases and 6 bases, in that order; junction bases with no gene match: 8. Germline assignment: CDR1 MNHEY and CDR2 SMNVEV (reference sequence). DNA for the CDR3: TGTGCCAGCGCGACAGGGGGACCGAGCGAGCAGTACTTC. Its protein is CASATGGPSEQYF.

V is TRBV11-2 and J is TRBJ1-4; D gene unclear. V lost 1 base to trimming and J lost 4 bases, with 7 bases between them. The CDR3 consists of 14 residues. Germline values: CDR1 SGHAT, CDR2 FQNNGV. DNA of the CDR3: TGTGCCAGCAGCTTAGTAGCTCTTAATGAAAAACTGTTTTTT. Its protein is CASSLVALNEKLFF.

The chain couples TRBV25-1 to TRBJ2-1; 11 nucleotides align to TRBD1. This CDR3 has 17 residues. Germline trimming cut 2 bases from V and 6 bases from J; bases unmatched to any gene: 9. Germline CDR1 is MGHDK and CDR2 is SYGVNS. CDR3 loop: CASSELTGTGGGNEQFF. The CDR3 DNA sequence: TGTGCCAGCAGTGAACTTACCGGGACAGGGGGAGGCAATGAGCAGTTCTTC.

V gene TRBV5-1 combines with J gene TRBJ2-7; 9 nucleotides align to TRBD1. The junction had 3 bases not matched to a gene; V was cut back by 4 bases and J by 1 base. Germline loops: CDR1 SGHRS, CDR2 YFSETQ. The CDR3 is 14 residues long. The CDR3 DNA is TGCGCCAGCAGCCCCGGGACAGGGTCCTACGAGCAGTACTTC. Protein sequence: CASSPGTGSYEQYF.

The chain recombines TRBV28 with TRBJ1-5; a possible D gene is TRBD1 (6 bases). Germline V gene sequence: CDR1 MDHEN, CDR2 SYDVKM. V was pared by 7 bases and J by 4 bases, with 20 bases between. CDR3 size: 16 residues. The CDR3 bases are TGTGCCAGCACCCGAGGGCCGGGACATTCAAATCAGCCCCAGCATTTT. It codes for CASTRGPGHSNQPQHF.

This chain links TRBV11-2 with TRBJ2-7; the match to TRBD2 covers 11 bases. CDR3 length: 14 amino acids. Germline V CDR1 and CDR2: SGHAT, FQNNGV. The V and J ends lost 5 bases and 7 bases, in that order; junction bases with no gene match: 7. In DNA form, the CDR3 reads TGTGCCAGCAGCCCACTAGCGGGAGTAGGTGAGCAGTACTTC. It codes for CASSPLAGVGEQYF.

This clone appeared a single time. The chain couples TRBV15 to TRBJ2-1, with D possibly TRBD2 on 5 matching bases. Germline V gene sequence: CDR1 LNHNV, CDR2 YYDKDF (reference sequence). Trimming took off 1 base at V and 4 bases at J, with 17 bases between the two ends. The CDR3 totals 17 residues. CDR3 protein: CATSRVFSGGGYNEQFF. The CDR3 nucleotides are TGTGCCACCAGCAGAGTATTTTCGGGCGGAGGATACAATGAGCAGTTCTTC.

This clone has only a few counts. This chain links TRBV4-1 with TRBJ2-7, with 11 bases identical to TRBD2. Germline CDR1 and CDR2: MGHRA and YSYEKL. The CDR3 has 15 residues. V was pared by 1 base and J by 2 bases, with 1 base of the junction left unmatched. CDR3 residues: CASSQGLAGTYEQYF. The CDR3 nucleotides are TGCGCCAGCAGCCAAGGACTAGCGGGAACCTACGAGCAGTACTTC.

The chain recombines TRBV6-1 with TRBJ2-7; the D gene is possibly TRBD1 (5 bases). This CDR3 has 14 residues. Germline CDR1 MNHNS, CDR2 SASEGT. Trimming cost V 2 bases and J 6 bases, with 14 bases left between them. The CDR3 loop is CASSETQGWGEQYF. CDR3 bases: TGTGCCAGCAGTGAAACGCAGGGTTGGGGCGAGCAGTACTTC.

The table lists this clone with a few counts. V and J are TRBV28 and TRBJ2-4; the match to TRBD1 covers 12 bases. The CDR3 covers 19 residues. The V and J ends lost 0 bases and 2 bases, in that order; junction bases with no gene match: 8. CDR1 and CDR2 from the germline V gene are MDHEN and SYDVKM. The DNA of the CDR3 is TGTGCCAGCAGTTTATGGGGGACAGGGGGCAGGGGGACCAAAAACATTCAGTACTTC. It specifies CASSLWGTGGRGTKNIQYF.

This clone was counted only a few times. The gene calls are TRBV28 and TRBJ2-7, with D perhaps matching TRBD1 (8 bases). The CDR3 totals 17 residues. CDR1 and CDR2 (germline): MDHEN, SYDVKM. V lost 2 bases, J lost 1 base, and 18 bases lay in between. CDR3 in DNA: TGTGCCAGCAGTTTAACAGGGGGGGGAGGAGTGTCCTACGAGCAGTACTTC. This gives the protein CASSLTGGGGVSYEQYF.

The chain couples TRBV6-6 to TRBJ2-1; tentative D call: TRBD2 (5 bases). Germline V CDR1 and CDR2: MNHNY, SVGAGI (reference sequence). There are 11 residues in the CDR3. V was shortened by 9 bases and J by 10 bases, with 13 bases between the two germline ends. The CDR3 coding sequence is TGTGCCAGTCAGCGGCTAAGGGAGCAGTTCTTC. Protein: CASQRLREQFF.

The CDR3 sequence: CASSLAGWTGYNEQFF. CDR3 in DNA: TGTGCCAGCAGCTTGGCGGGATGGACAGGGTACAATGAGCAGTTCTTC. The V gene is TRBV5-8, the J gene TRBJ2-1; 8 bases agree with TRBD1. With V trimmed by 0 bases and J by 4 bases, 6 bases remained unmatched. Looked up from germline, CDR1 is SGHTS and CDR2 is YDEGEE. This CDR3 has 16 amino acids.

This clone was observed a few times. J is TRBJ1-2 and V is TRBV7-9; 9 positions agree with TRBD1. The CDR3 contains 14 residues. The V segment lost 1 base and the J segment 7 bases; nucleotides outside the gene matches: 4. Germline lookup yields CDR1 SEHNR and CDR2 FQNEAQ (reference sequence). CDR3 sequence reads: CASSLGDRAIGYTF. CDR3 DNA sequence: TGTGCCAGCAGCTTAGGGGACAGGGCGATTGGCTACACCTTC.

This clone has a handful of counts. The gene calls are TRBV5-1 and TRBJ2-4, with TRBD1 matching 8 bases. Germline assignment: CDR1 SGHRS and CDR2 YFSETQ. The CDR3 contains 17 residues. V shed 4 bases, J shed 0 bases, and the junction held 9 bases outside the gene matches. CDR3 in amino acids: CASSPYDRGLAKNIQYF. Here the CDR3 DNA reads TGCGCCAGCAGCCCTTATGACAGGGGCCTAGCCAAAAACATTCAGTACTTC.